This TCR beta chain was retrieved from a study of blood T cell repertoires in COVID-19. Study-wide background: The United States, Italy and Spain provided the acute and convalescent COVID-19 samples.

V was clipped by 3 bases and J by 2 bases, with 11 bases between them. The CDR3 is 15 residues long. CDR1 and CDR2 (germline): KGHSH, LQKENI. Original analysis: Reference gene primer amplification yielded estimated nucleated cell counts. TCRdb's table, derived via immunoSEQ multiplex PCR, lists solely in-frame clones and lacks some. The V and J calls and clone size come from that table; D and trimming were worked out from the DNA. The sample yields tens of thousands of clones, more than 75% seen once. The specimen was peripheral blood. The receptor was derived from a human donor in a cohort sampled during active COVID-19. The chain links TRBV18 to TRBJ1-5, with D possibly matching TRBD1 (5 bases). DNA of the CDR3: TGTGCCAGCTCACCGGGGGGGAATGGCAATCAGCCCCAGCATTTT. Translating gives CASSPGGNGNQPQHF.